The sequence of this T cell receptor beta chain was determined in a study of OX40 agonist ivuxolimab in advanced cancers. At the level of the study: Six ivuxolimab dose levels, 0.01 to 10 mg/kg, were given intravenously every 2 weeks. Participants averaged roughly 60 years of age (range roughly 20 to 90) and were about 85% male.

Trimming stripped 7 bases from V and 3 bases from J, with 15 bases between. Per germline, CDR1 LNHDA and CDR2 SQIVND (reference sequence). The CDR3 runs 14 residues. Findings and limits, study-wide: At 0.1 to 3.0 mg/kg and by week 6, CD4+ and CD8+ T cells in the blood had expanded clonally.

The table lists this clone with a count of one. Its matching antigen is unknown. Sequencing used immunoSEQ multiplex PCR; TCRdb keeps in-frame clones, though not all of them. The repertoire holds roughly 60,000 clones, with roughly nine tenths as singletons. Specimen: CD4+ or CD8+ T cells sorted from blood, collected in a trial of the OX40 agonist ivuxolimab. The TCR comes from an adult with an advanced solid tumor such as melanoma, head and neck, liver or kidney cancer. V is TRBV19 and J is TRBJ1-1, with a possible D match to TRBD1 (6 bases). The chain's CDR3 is CASTWGRGDTEAFF. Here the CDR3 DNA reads TGTGCCAGTACCTGGGGGCGCGGGGACACTGAAGCTTTCTTT.